This note documents a single T cell receptor beta chain sequence. What it binds is not known. Germline V CDR1 and CDR2: LGHNT, FRNRAP. The V end was cut by 4 bases, the J end by 5 bases, with 11 bases between. The CDR3 runs to 13 residues. Sequencing of DNA taken from cultured CD4+ T cells relied on the Oncomine TCR Beta short-read assay. TCRdb fed the PCR reads into MiXCR, producing one record per CDR3 protein. Among just under 20,000 distinct CDR3 sequences listed, about 42% were seen once. This entry is derived from a study of vaccination and CD4 T cells after COVID-19. Regarding treatment: approximately 10-day PBMC culture with coronavirus spike peptide pools or control peptides (ViraFEST assay).

This chain links TRBV12-5 with TRBJ2-5; D might be TRBD1 or TRBD2, each matching 5 bases. This clonotype originated in a human donor who received a COVID-19 vaccine. Source: CD4+ T cells from blood, cultured in vitro, taken before SARS-CoV-2 vaccination. The CDR3 DNA sequence: TGTGCTAGTGGTTCGGGACCGAGGGAGACCCAGTACTTC. This gives the protein CASGSGPRETQYF.